This passage covers 24 T cell receptor beta chains from one sample sequenced in a study of CD8+ T cells in alopecia areata. cDNA prepared by RNA extraction and subsequent reverse transcription served as the template for sequencing. The repertoire was sequenced with immunoSEQ multiplex PCR; TCRdb's copy has only in-frame clones and lacks some. This repertoire holds around 100,000 clones, and none appear only once. The material sequenced was lesional skin. Every receptor here comes from a C3H/HeJ mouse with alopecia areata. MHC haplotype of the mouse line: H2-k.

This clone was counted a few times. Gene names denote mouse genes. Read coverage stops 4 residues before the CDR3 terminus; the germline J gene supplies the remainder. The V call is TRBV13-3, the J call TRBJ2-1; possible D gene TRBD1, 5 bases. Germline V CDR1 and CDR2: NNHDY, SYVADS. CDR3 length: 13 residues. V dropped 6 bases and J dropped 2 bases, with 9 bases sitting between them. CDR3 bases read: TGTGCCAGCACAGGGAAAGACTATGCT. It encodes CASTGKDYA. The whole CDR3 sequence reads CASTGKDYAEQFF.

Comment on this clone: Germline and genes here are mouse. The read stops 4 residues short of the end of the CDR3; the missing end is completed from the germline J gene. V is TRBV1 and J is TRBJ2-7; 9 bases line up with TRBD2. The CDR3 loop spans 15 amino acids. J gave up 3 bases and V 3 bases, and 6 bases lay outside the gene matches. The germline CDR1 and CDR2 sequences are NSQYPW and LRSPGD (reference sequence). The CDR3 loop is CTCSAAGLGFYEQYF. Partial CDR3 DNA: TGCACCTGCAGTGCGGCGGGACTGGGTTTCTAT.

This clone was seen ten or more times. The gene names here belong to mouse. The CDR3 end is not reached by the read, which stops 4 residues before it; the germline J gene fills it in. The rearrangement links TRBV13-3 to TRBJ2-3, with 10 positions matching TRBD1. The CDR3 runs to 16 residues. The V gene's germline CDR1 is NNHDY and CDR2 SYVADS. Trimming cost V 0 bases and J 4 bases; bases outside gene matches: 5. This chain's CDR3 is CASSDALGQGSETLYF. The sequenced CDR3 bases are TGTGCCAGCAGTGATGCATTGGGACAGGGGTCAGAA.

In this sample, this clone turned up a few times. The listed genes are named as in mouse. The read falls 4 residues short of the CDR3 end, and the missing part is taken from the germline J gene. V usage is TRBV1 and J usage is TRBJ2-3, with 12 positions matching TRBD2. Germline CDR1 is NSQYPW and CDR2 is LRSPGD (reference sequence). The CDR3 has 15 residues. Trimming cost V 5 bases and J 4 bases; bases outside gene matches: 4. CDR3 bases read: TGCACCTGCAGTCCCGGGACTGGGGGGCCAGAA. Protein sequence: CTCSPGTGGPE. The whole CDR3 region reads CTCSPGTGGPETLYF. The variable domain in full, with the rest retrieved from reference TRBV1 and TRBJ2-3, is VTLLEQNPRWRLVPRGQAVNLRCILKNSQYPWMSWYQQDLQKQLQWLFTLRSPGDKEVKSLPGADYLATRVTDTELRLQVANMSQGRTLYCTCSPGTGGPETLYFGSGTRLTVL.

This clone was seen at least ten times. Mouse gene names and germline throughout. Coverage ceases 4 residues before the CDR3 finishes, and the germline J gene fills in the end. The chain links TRBV13-3 to TRBJ2-3, with D perhaps TRBD1 (5 bases). The CDR3 loop spans 14 amino acids. Trimming removed 1 base at V and 3 bases at J, with 9 bases between. Germline CDR1 NNHDY, CDR2 SYVADS. The CDR3 loop is CASSDRAGAETLYF. Partial CDR3 DNA: TGTGCCAGCAGTGATCGGGCAGGGGCAGAA.

This clone came up a few times. Gene names and germline match the mouse. From the germline J gene comes the end of the CDR3, since the read stops 4 residues before it. Other DNA sequences in the sample encode the same CDR3. The chain joins TRBV13-3 to TRBJ1-1; TRBD1 is a possible D gene (5 bases). CDR1 and CDR2 (germline): NNHDY, SYVADS. CDR3 length: 15 residues. Trimming took 0 bases from V and 3 from J, leaving 12 bases between them. The CDR3 region is CASSDAGEGDTEVFF. CDR3 DNA (partial): TGTGCCAGCAGTGATGCCGGGGAAGGGGACACA.

The table lists this clone with many counts. Gene names and germline match the mouse. The read finishes 4 residues shy of the CDR3 end, and the germline J gene is used to complete it. The rearrangement joins TRBV13-3 to TRBJ2-1; the D is unclear. V was cut by 3 bases and J by 4 bases, with 8 bases left in between. Per germline, CDR1 NNHDY and CDR2 SYVADS. The CDR3 runs 13 residues. CDR3 protein: CASSVTTYAEQFF. Incomplete CDR3 DNA: TGTGCCAGCAGTGTGACAACTTATGCT.

This clone was recorded a few times. Gene and germline names: mouse. The CDR3 end is not reached by the read, which stops 4 residues before it; the germline J gene fills it in. The gene calls are TRBV1 and TRBJ2-3; 11 bases align to TRBD2. Trimming took 0 bases from V and 2 from J; bases not matched to a gene: 4. This CDR3 is built from 17 residues. Germline CDR1 reads NSQYPW; CDR2 reads LRSPGD (reference sequence). The CDR3 reads CTCSAELGGRTAETLYF. The CDR3 DNA, read in part, is TGCACCTGCAGTGCAGAACTGGGGGGGCGCACTGCAGAA.

Only a few counts were recorded for this clone. Genes and germline are mouse. Read sequence stops 4 residues before the CDR3 end, and the germline J gene provides the missing end. This rearrangement joins TRBV13-1 to TRBJ2-7; 12 positions match TRBD1. Germline assignment: CDR1 NSHNY and CDR2 SYGAGN. This CDR3 spans 14 amino acids. The CDR3 sequence: CASSEGQGADEQYF. CDR3 DNA, as far as it was read: TGTGCCAGCAGTGAGGGACAGGGGGCCGAT.

About this clone itself: Genes and germline are mouse. The CDR3 end lies 4 residues beyond the end of the read and is filled in from the germline J gene. The rearrangement uses TRBV1 and TRBJ1-4; maybe TRBD1 (5 bases). This CDR3 region has 14 residues. Trimming shortened V by 7 bases and J by 0 bases, and 9 bases separated the two germline ends. Looked up from germline, CDR1 is NSQYPW and CDR2 is LRSPGD (reference sequence). The CDR3 DNA, read in part, is TGCACCTGCACAGACAGATTTTCCAACGAA. It translates to CTCTDRFSNE. The full-length CDR3 reads as CTCTDRFSNERLFF.

On this clone itself: Mouse names are used for the genes. With the read ending 4 residues before the CDR3 end, the germline J gene is used to fill in that end. This rearrangement joins TRBV1 to TRBJ2-2; 7 nucleotides align to TRBD2. The CDR3 has 17 amino acids. Germline V CDR1 and CDR2: NSQYPW, LRSPGD (reference sequence). With 1 base clipped from V and 0 bases from J, the junction kept 5 bases outside the gene matches. This CDR3 is CTCSAVRWGTNTGQLYF. CDR3 DNA, as far as it was read: TGCACCTGCAGTGCAGTGCGCTGGGGGACAAACACCGGG.

As concerns this clone: The listed genes are named as in mouse. The read is 4 residues too short to cover the CDR3 end, so that end is filled in from the germline J gene. This sequence joins TRBV13-3 and TRBJ1-1, with 11 nucleotides matching TRBD1. Germline lookup yields CDR1 NNHDY and CDR2 SYVADS. The CDR3 is made up of 15 amino acids. CDR3 bases read: TGTGCCAGCAGTGATGGGACAGGGGGCGCGACA. It specifies CASSDGTGGAT. In full, the CDR3 reads CASSDGTGGATEVFF.

This clone was seen many times. The database protein in TCRdb disagrees with the DNA translation at residue 12; the sequence shown here was translated from the DNA. Each gene name is a mouse one. Read data end 3 residues before the CDR3 end; the end is taken from the germline J gene. The J gene is TRBJ1-6, the V gene TRBV19, with 7 bases matching TRBD1. TRBJ1-6 is reported as an ORF; its role is uncertain. The CDR3 is 15 residues long. From germline, CDR1 is FNHDT and CDR2 SITEND (reference sequence). V lost 5 bases and J lost 0; bases outside the gene matches: 2. CDR3 in amino acids: CASSPGGSYNSPLYF. The covered CDR3 bases are TGTGCCAGCAGCCCAGGGGGTTCCTATAATTCGCCC.

Notes on this clone: The gene names given are mouse names. The CDR3 is cut off 4 residues early in the read; its end comes from the germline J gene. This chain uses TRBV19 with TRBJ2-1; 11 bases line up with TRBD1. The CDR3 extends over 14 amino acids. The germline V gene has CDR1 FNHDT and CDR2 SITEND (reference sequence). This CDR3 reads CASNPGQGGAEQFF. The DNA read from the CDR3 is TGTGCCAGCAATCCGGGACAGGGGGGAGCT.

On this clone itself: Mouse germline and gene names are used. The read ends 4 residues early relative to the CDR3; the germline J gene fills the gap. The same CDR3 arises from other DNA sequences in this sample as well. The V call is TRBV1, the J call TRBJ2-7, with 14 positions matching TRBD2. In germline, CDR1 is NSQYPW, CDR2 LRSPGD (reference sequence). CDR3 size: 16 residues. The CDR3 DNA, read in part, is TGCACCTGCAGTGCAGATGGGACTGGGGGGGCGTAT. Translation: CTCSADGTGGAY. The full-length CDR3 reads as CTCSADGTGGAYEQYF.

This clone was recorded a few times. Each gene name is a mouse one. The CDR3 end lies 4 residues beyond the end of the read and is filled in from the germline J gene. This chain links TRBV13-3 with TRBJ2-1; TRBD2 matches 7 bases. The CDR3 consists of 15 residues. Trimming at V came to 2 bases and at J to 2 bases, leaving 4 bases not matched to a gene. Per germline, CDR1 NNHDY and CDR2 SYVADS. The DNA read from the CDR3 is TGTGCCAGCAGTGAGTCTCTGGGGGACTATGCT. It yields the protein CASSESLGDYA. In full, the CDR3 is CASSESLGDYAEQFF.

In this sample, this clone turned up many times. Genes and germline are mouse. The read comes to an end 4 residues before the CDR3 does, leaving the germline J gene to fill in the end. This rearrangement joins TRBV1 to TRBJ2-7; D gene ambiguous. Germline loops: CDR1 NSQYPW, CDR2 LRSPGD (reference sequence). CDR3 length equals 12 residues. The CDR3 DNA, read in part, is TGCACCTGCAGTCCTGACTACCAT. Protein product: CTCSPDYH. The complete CDR3 protein is CTCSPDYHEQYF.

In regard to this clone: The gene names here belong to mouse. With the read ending 4 residues before the CDR3 end, the germline J gene is used to fill in that end. This chain uses TRBV19 with TRBJ2-1; 12 bases fit TRBD2. The germline gives CDR1 FNHDT, CDR2 SITEND (reference sequence). CDR3 size: 13 residues. The covered CDR3 bases are TGTGCCACCTCCGGGACTGGGGGGTCT. Translating it yields CATSGTGGS. The entire CDR3 protein is CATSGTGGSEQFF.

This clone was seen a handful of times. DNA and listed protein disagree at residue 13, so the protein shown here was translated from the DNA. Gene names are the mouse ones. CDR3 bases read: TGTGCCAGCAGTGAGACGGACAGGCGGTCTGGAAATACG. This encodes CASSETDRRSGNT. In full, the CDR3 is CASSETDRRSGNTLYF. This rearrangement joins TRBV13-3 to TRBJ1-3; 7 positions match TRBD1. The CDR3 goes on 3 residues after the read ends, and that part is filled in from the germline J gene. The J segment lost 1 base and the V segment lost 2 bases, leaving 6 bases of the junction unmatched. CDR3 length: 16 amino acids. Germline V gene lookup returns CDR1 NNHDY and CDR2 SYVADS.

This clone was counted only a few times. The genes are named according to mouse. Read sequence stops 4 residues before the CDR3 end, and the germline J gene provides the missing end. This chain connects TRBV31 to TRBJ2-3; possibly TRBD2 for D (5 bases). Deletions cut 0 bases from V and 1 base from J, with 11 bases between. CDR1 and CDR2 from the germline V gene are GKSSPN and SITVG. CDR3 length: 15 residues. CDR3 in amino acids: CAWSLWGEGAETLYF. CDR3 DNA (partial): TGTGCCTGGAGTCTATGGGGTGAGGGTGCAGAA. Supplemented by reference TRBV31 and TRBJ2-3, the full variable domain reads AQTIHQWPVAEIKAVGSPLSLGCTIKGKSSPNLYWYWQATGGTLQQLFYSITVGQVESVVQLNLSASRPKDDQFILSTEKLLLSHSGFYLCAWSLWGEGAETLYFGSGTRLTVL.

This clone was recorded a few times. Gene names and germline match the mouse. The sequence runs out 4 residues before the end of the CDR3; the remainder is reconstructed from the germline J gene. The chain has TRBV19 and TRBJ1-2; TRBD1 might be the D (6 bases). The CDR3 length is 14 residues. CDR1 FNHDT and CDR2 SITEND come from the germline V gene (reference sequence). The covered CDR3 bases are TGTGCCAGCACCCCCGCTGGGGGGGCGCTC. It codes for CASTPAGGAL. The whole CDR3 reads CASTPAGGALDYTF.

Points on this clone: The genes are named according to mouse. The CDR3 end is not reached by the read, which stops 4 residues before it; the germline J gene fills it in. V gene TRBV19 combines with J gene TRBJ2-3; D is unresolved. CDR1 is FNHDT and CDR2 is SITEND in the germline V gene (reference sequence). The V end was cut by 0 bases, the J end by 0 bases, with 5 bases between. This CDR3 is 14 amino acids long. CDR3 protein: CASSIVHSAETLYF. The part of the CDR3 DNA that was read is TGTGCCAGCAGTATAGTACACAGTGCAGAA. Complete variable domain (other parts from reference TRBV19 and TRBJ2-3): GGIITQTPKFLIGQEGQKLTLKCQQNFNHDTMYWYRQDSGKGLRLIYYSITENDLQKGDLSEGYDASREKKSSFSLTVTSAQKNEMAVFLCASSIVHSAETLYFGSGTRLTVL.

On this clone itself: Genes and germline are mouse. The read halts 4 residues ahead of the CDR3 end, with the missing end drawn from the germline J gene. The chain uses TRBV1 and TRBJ2-4, with 10 bases fitting TRBD1. The CDR3 totals 16 residues. CDR1 is NSQYPW, CDR2 LRSPGD, per germline (reference sequence). After removal of 2 bases from V and 2 bases from J, the junction contained 4 bases not matched to a gene. The sequenced part of the CDR3 DNA is TGCACCTGCAGTGCACCGGACAGGGGGAATCAAAAC. Its protein is CTCSAPDRGNQN. The whole CDR3 is CTCSAPDRGNQNTLYF.

The table lists this clone with a few counts. Gene names and germline refer to mouse. Coverage ceases 4 residues before the CDR3 finishes, and the germline J gene fills in the end. This sequence joins TRBV14 and TRBJ1-1; maybe TRBD1 (5 bases). This CDR3 has 14 amino acids. The germline V gene encodes CDR1 SGHDT and CDR2 FRDEAV. Trimming shortened V by 1 base and J by 1 base, and 8 bases separated the two germline ends. CDR3 residues: CASSFKGLNTEVFF. Incomplete CDR3 DNA: TGTGCCAGCAGTTTCAAGGGGTTAAACACA.